The 6 T cell receptor beta chains given below trace back to one sample, sequenced in a study of blood T cell repertoires in COVID-19. Using immunoSEQ multiplex PCR, the repertoire was profiled, and TCRdb retains in-frame clones only, with some absent. Of 150,000 to 200,000 clones in the sample, around 79% were seen once. The sample was peripheral blood. The receptors stem from a woman between 70 and 85 years old with acute or convalescent COVID-19.

The chain uses TRBV30 and TRBJ2-3; 12 bases are shared with TRBD2. The trim removed 3 bases at V and 7 bases at J, leaving 2 bases unmatched. The CDR3 runs 13 residues. Per germline, CDR1 GTSNPN and CDR2 SVGIG (reference sequence). Here the CDR3 DNA reads TGTGCCTGGAGCGGACTAGCGGGAAATACGCAGTATTTT. This codes for CAWSGLAGNTQYF.

This clone was seen a few times. The chain joins TRBV5-1 to TRBJ2-3, with D possibly being TRBD1 (5 bases). Germline V gene data show CDR1 as SGHRS and CDR2 as YFSETQ. V was trimmed by 0 bases and J by 5 bases, leaving 10 bases between them. The CDR3 consists of 14 residues. This CDR3 is CASSLVGRIDTQYF. Written as DNA, the CDR3 is TGCGCCAGCAGCTTGGTGGGGCGAATAGATACGCAGTATTTT.

The chain has TRBV15 and TRBJ2-6, with TRBD1 identical over 10 bases. The CDR3 sequence is 16 residues long. V was pared by 3 bases and J by 4 bases, with 3 bases of the junction left unmatched. The germline V gene encodes CDR1 LNHNV and CDR2 YYDKDF (reference sequence). The CDR3 DNA reads as TGTGCCACCAGCAGGGGACAGGGGTCCGGGGCCAACGTCCTGACTTTC. Its translation is CATSRGQGSGANVLTF.

This chain connects TRBV5-6 to TRBJ2-2; 11 nucleotides align to TRBD2. Looked up from germline, CDR1 is SGHDT and CDR2 is YYEEEE. Trimming cost V 2 bases and J 6 bases; bases outside gene matches: 3. The CDR3 sequence is 15 residues long. Here the CDR3 DNA reads TGTGCCAGCAGCTTTCTTAGCGGGAGGGCCGGGGAGCTGTTTTTT. It translates to CASSFLSGRAGELFF.

The rearrangement links TRBV7-9 to TRBJ2-7; TRBD1 matches at 10 bases. Germline V lookup: CDR1 SEHNR, CDR2 FQNEAQ (reference sequence). This CDR3 is built from 17 residues. V gave up 5 bases and J gave up 0 bases; unmatched junction bases: 10. For the CDR3, the DNA is TGTGCCAGCAGCCCAGGGACAGGGGCATATAGCTCCTACGAGCAGTACTTC. Protein: CASSPGTGAYSSYEQYF.

V usage is TRBV7-9 and J usage is TRBJ1-5; D gene uncertain. Germline V lookup: CDR1 SEHNR, CDR2 FQNEAQ (reference sequence). This CDR3 spans 12 amino acids. V shed 5 bases and J shed 9 bases, with 11 bases lying between them. CDR3 amino acids: CASSQLDRPQHF. The CDR3 coding sequence is TGTGCCAGCAGCCAACTTGATAGGCCCCAGCATTTT.